These 29 T cell receptor beta chains originate from one sample sequenced in a study of T cell responses to AZD1222 COVID-19 vaccine. Profiled with immunoSEQ multiplex PCR; TCRdb holds only in-frame clones, not every one. The repertoire has about 190,000 clones, roughly 93% of them found once; the top ten carry roughly 0.98%. The sample in question was peripheral blood, obtained on day 0 of AZD1222 vaccination. Every receptor here comes from an adult in good health.

The CDR3 spells CASSKLAGSYNEQFF. The CDR3, as DNA: TGTGCCAGCAGCAAACTAGCGGGTTCCTACAATGAGCAGTTCTTC. This sequence joins TRBV7-3 and TRBJ2-1, with 9 positions matching TRBD2. The CDR3 loop spans 15 amino acids. With 5 bases clipped from V and 1 base from J, the junction kept 3 bases outside the gene matches. Germline CDR1 reads SGHTA; CDR2 reads FQGTGA.

This clone was counted a few times. The rearrangement joins TRBV6-5 to TRBJ1-2; unclear D gene. The germline V and J ends were trimmed by 2 bases and 4 bases, with 8 bases remaining between them. CDR1 and CDR2 (germline): MNHEY, SVGAGI. CDR3 size: 13 residues. The CDR3 region is CASSYEEGYGYTF. The CDR3 region has the DNA TGTGCCAGCAGTTACGAGGAGGGCTATGGCTACACCTTC.

The chain employs TRBV5-4 and TRBJ2-5; 11 bases align to TRBD2. In germline, CDR1 is SGHNT, CDR2 YYREEE (reference sequence). CDR3 size: 15 residues. J was trimmed by 3 bases and V by 2 bases; bases with no gene match: 3. The CDR3 DNA follows: TGTGCCAGCAGCTTAACTAGCGGGAGAGAAGAGACCCAGTACTTC. Residues: CASSLTSGREETQYF.

The chain joins TRBV7-2 to TRBJ1-2; 7 positions agree with TRBD1. The V and J ends lost 2 bases and 1 base, in that order; junction bases with no gene match: 4. This CDR3 is built from 15 residues. In germline, CDR1 is SGHTA, CDR2 FQGNSA. In DNA form, the CDR3 reads TGTGCCAGCAGCTTACCAGGGGGGATTAACTATGGCTACACCTTC. Residues: CASSLPGGINYGYTF.

The rearrangement links TRBV7-9 to TRBJ2-1, with D unresolved. The germline V gene encodes CDR1 SEHNR and CDR2 FQNEAQ (reference sequence). Trimming took 2 bases from V and 5 from J, leaving 7 bases between them. This CDR3 comprises 13 residues. The CDR3 spells CASSLYDNNEQFF. The CDR3 coding sequence is TGTGCCAGCAGCTTATACGACAACAATGAGCAGTTCTTC.

This clone was counted a single time. The chain combines TRBV7-2 with TRBJ2-7; TRBD1 matches at 9 bases. CDR3 length: 17 amino acids. Germline V CDR1 and CDR2: SGHTA, FQGNSA. V was pared by 5 bases and J by 7 bases, with 18 bases of the junction left unmatched. The CDR3 reads CASSLIASGTGSGEQYF. The CDR3 DNA is TGTGCCAGCAGCCTTATTGCCTCCGGGACAGGGTCAGGGGAGCAGTACTTC.

The chain is built from TRBV5-8 and TRBJ2-7; D might be TRBD1 or TRBD2, each matching 5 bases. In germline, CDR1 is SGHTS, CDR2 YDEGEE. V lost 2 bases and J 5 bases, leaving 17 bases between the germline ends. This CDR3 is 15 amino acids long. CDR3 coding DNA: TGTGCCAGCAGCTTAGGGGCCGGGGTCATGAACGAGCAGTACTTC. Residues: CASSLGAGVMNEQYF.

V gene TRBV6-2 or TRBV6-3 combines with J gene TRBJ2-6; TRBD1 might be the D (5 bases). Germline CDR1 MNHEY, CDR2 SVGEGT. The length of the CDR3 is 14 residues. With 5 bases removed from V and 1 base from J, the gap between germline ends came to 6 bases. CDR3 sequence: CASSAGSGANVLTF. The CDR3 DNA is TGTGCCAGCAGTGCAGGGTCTGGGGCCAACGTCCTGACTTTC.

This clone is a singleton in its sample. The V and J genes are TRBV12-3 or TRBV12-4 and TRBJ2-2; D is ambiguous. V shed 2 bases and J shed 3 bases, with 4 bases lying between them. The CDR3 runs to 13 residues. Written as DNA, the CDR3 is TGTGCCAGCAGTTTACGGCACACCGGGGAGCTGTTTTTT. This sequence encodes CASSLRHTGELFF.

To note about this clone: The same CDR3 is also encoded by other DNA sequences in this sample. The CDR3 DNA sequence: TGCGCCAGCAGCTTGGGAGTCCAAGAGACCCAGTACTTC. Protein product: CASSLGVQETQYF. The chain recombines TRBV5-1 with TRBJ2-5; no definite D call. The CDR3 loop spans 13 amino acids. Germline V gene lookup returns CDR1 SGHRS and CDR2 YFSETQ. The ends were cut back, 0 bases at V and 1 base at J, with 4 bases in the middle.

The chain carries TRBV25-1 and TRBJ2-2; 10 nucleotides align to TRBD1. J gave up 7 bases and V 2 bases, and 4 bases lay outside the gene matches. Germline V gene lookup returns CDR1 MGHDK and CDR2 SYGVNS. The CDR3 contains 15 residues. CDR3: CASSEPGQGFGELFF. In DNA, the CDR3 is TGTGCCAGCAGTGAACCGGGACAGGGGTTCGGGGAGCTGTTTTTT.

The J gene is TRBJ2-7, the V gene TRBV11-2, with TRBD2 matching 11 bases. Germline lookup yields CDR1 SGHAT and CDR2 FQNNGV. Trimming removed 2 bases from V and 9 bases from J; junction bases left unmatched: 15. This CDR3 has 17 amino acids. This CDR3 is CASSLSLAGALGRWQYF. As DNA, the CDR3 is TGTGCCAGCAGCTTATCACTAGCGGGAGCCCTCGGTCGTTGGCAGTACTTC.

The chain is built from TRBV6-1 and TRBJ2-7; TRBD1 might be the D (5 bases). The CDR3 spans 14 residues. V was shortened by 2 bases and J by 6 bases, with 14 bases between the two germline ends. The germline CDR1 and CDR2 sequences are MNHNS and SASEGT. In nucleotides, the CDR3 is TGTGCCAGCAGTGAAATAAGGGGATTAGGCGAGCAGTACTTC. Its translation: CASSEIRGLGEQYF.

The rearrangement uses TRBV28 and TRBJ1-5, with D possibly being TRBD1 (5 bases). CDR3 size: 14 residues. From germline, CDR1 is MDHEN and CDR2 SYDVKM. V was trimmed by 6 bases and J by 2 bases, leaving 11 bases between them. CDR3 DNA sequence: TGTGCCAGCAGCCGGACAAGCGGCAATCAGCCCCAGCATTTT. It yields the protein CASSRTSGNQPQHF.

The chain links TRBV19 to TRBJ2-1, with D perhaps TRBD1 or TRBD2 (6 bases each). CDR3 length equals 13 residues. CDR1 LNHDA and CDR2 SQIVND come from the germline V gene (reference sequence). V lost 1 base, J lost 9 bases, and 10 bases lay in between. The chain's CDR3 is CASSIVEGGEQFF. In nucleotides, the CDR3 is TGTGCCAGTAGTATAGTGGAGGGGGGTGAGCAGTTCTTC.

The rearrangement uses TRBV5-1 and TRBJ2-1; D unresolved. The CDR3 runs 12 residues. The germline V and J ends were trimmed by 6 bases and 8 bases, with 12 bases remaining between them. CDR1 is SGHRS, CDR2 YFSETQ, per germline. The CDR3 sequence: CASNGAADEQFF. The CDR3 bases are TGCGCCAGCAATGGAGCCGCCGATGAGCAGTTCTTC.

This clone showed up just once. The rearrangement links TRBV2 to TRBJ1-5; the D gene is possibly TRBD1 (5 bases). The V gene's germline CDR1 is SNHLY and CDR2 FYNNEI. V was trimmed by 7 bases and J by 4 bases, leaving 14 bases between them. The CDR3 runs to 14 residues. CDR3 loop: CASNRLQANQPQHF. In DNA, the CDR3 is TGTGCCAGCAACCGACTACAGGCAAATCAGCCCCAGCATTTT.

This sequence joins TRBV5-1 and TRBJ2-5, with TRBD1 identical over 7 bases. Germline-derived CDR1 and CDR2 are SGHRS and YFSETQ. The CDR3 is 15 amino acids. The V segment lost 5 bases and the J segment 2 bases; nucleotides outside the gene matches: 9. The CDR3 DNA sequence: TGCGCCAGCAGTTCCGTTGGGACAGCACAAGAGACCCAGTACTTC. Its translation: CASSSVGTAQETQYF. Full variable domain (outside the CDR3, taken from reference TRBV5-1 and TRBJ2-5): KAGVTQTPRYLIKTRGQQVTLSCSPISGHRSVSWYQQTPGQGLQFLFEYFSETQRNKGNFPGRFSGRQFSNSRSEMNVSTLELGDSALYLCASSSVGTAQETQYFGPGTRLLVL.

The chain carries TRBV2 and TRBJ2-5, with D hard to call. Germline V CDR1 and CDR2: SNHLY, FYNNEI. This CDR3 has 11 residues. The V end was cut by 8 bases, the J end by 5 bases, with 9 bases between. CDR3 residues: CASQAAETQYF. In DNA, the CDR3 is TGTGCCAGCCAAGCTGCGGAGACCCAGTACTTC.

The rearrangement joins TRBV6-5 to TRBJ1-5; D gene uncertain. This CDR3 is built from 13 residues. Germline CDR1 is MNHEY and CDR2 is SVGAGI. The V and J ends lost 5 bases and 4 bases respectively, with 9 bases between them. CDR3 nucleotide sequence: TGTGCCAGCAGTCGGACGGTGAATCAGCCCCAGCATTTT. Its protein is CASSRTVNQPQHF.

V usage is TRBV12-3 or TRBV12-4 and J usage is TRBJ2-5; unclear D gene. This CDR3 has 11 amino acids. Trimming took 3 bases from V and 5 from J, leaving 4 bases between them. CDR3 sequence: CASSLAETQYF. The DNA of the CDR3 is TGTGCCAGCAGTTTGGCGGAGACCCAGTACTTC.

The chain has TRBV7-8 and TRBJ2-1; 9 bases match TRBD2. This CDR3 has 16 residues. J lost 9 bases, V lost 1 base, and 10 bases had no gene match. CDR1 is SGHVS, CDR2 FQNEAQ, per germline. For the CDR3, the DNA is TGTGCCAGCAGCTTAGAGCGGGGGGCCACCCACGGTGAGCAGTTCTTC. Protein: CASSLERGATHGEQFF.

The chain has TRBV21-1 and TRBJ1-3. TRBV21-1 is flagged as a pseudogene. The CDR3 runs 15 residues. The CDR3 DNA follows: TGTGCCAGCAGCAAACGCGCCGTCTCTGGAAACACCATATATTTT. It specifies CASSKRAVSGNTIYF.

Only a few counts were recorded for this clone. This rearrangement joins TRBV11-3 to TRBJ1-4, with a weak D call TRBD1 (5 bases). Between the trimmed V and J ends, which lost 5 bases and 4 bases, there was a span of 17 bases. This CDR3 comprises 16 residues. Germline V gives CDR1 SGHNT, CDR2 YENEEA. The DNA for the CDR3 is TGTGCCAGCAGCCCCACCCCGGACACTGTTAATGAAAAACTGTTTTTT. This translates into CASSPTPDTVNEKLFF.

The V gene is TRBV5-1, the J gene TRBJ1-6, with a possible D match to TRBD1 (5 bases). Germline V gene lookup returns CDR1 SGHRS and CDR2 YFSETQ. This CDR3 spans 17 amino acids. Trimming removed 3 bases from V and 5 bases from J, with 18 bases in between. The CDR3 coding sequence is TGCGCCAGCAGCTCCTTAGCGCAGGGCCTCGATAATTCACCCCTCCACTTT. This translates into CASSSLAQGLDNSPLHF. The entire variable domain, with the rest obtained from reference TRBV5-1 and TRBJ1-6, is as follows: KAGVTQTPRYLIKTRGQQVTLSCSPISGHRSVSWYQQTPGQGLQFLFEYFSETQRNKGNFPGRFSGRQFSNSRSEMNVSTLELGDSALYLCASSSLAQGLDNSPLHFGNGTRLTVT.

This clone is a singleton in its sample. The rearrangement joins TRBV6-6 to TRBJ1-4; D might be TRBD1 (5 bases). CDR3 length: 12 amino acids. The germline V and J ends were trimmed by 6 bases and 8 bases, with 10 bases remaining between them. CDR1 is MNHNY and CDR2 is SVGAGI in the germline V gene (reference sequence). DNA of the CDR3: TGTGCCAGCAGACCCCGGGACGAAAAACTGTTTTTT. Translating gives CASRPRDEKLFF.

The chain carries TRBV12-3 or TRBV12-4 and TRBJ2-7; the match to TRBD2 covers 8 bases. J gave up 6 bases and V 5 bases, and 6 bases lay outside the gene matches. The CDR3 has 13 amino acids. CDR3 region: CASSPGTSSEQYF. As DNA, the CDR3 is TGTGCCAGCAGTCCCGGGACTAGTAGCGAGCAGTACTTC.

This rearrangement joins TRBV2 to TRBJ1-1, with 8 bases lining up with TRBD1. The CDR3 runs to 14 residues. J lost 4 bases, V lost 6 bases, and 7 bases had no gene match. CDR1 and CDR2 (germline): SNHLY, FYNNEI. The CDR3 loop reads CASRTGTGTTEAFF. The CDR3 nucleotides read TGTGCCAGCAGAACCGGGACAGGCACCACTGAAGCTTTCTTT.

This clone was seen once. This chain connects TRBV21-1 to TRBJ1-1; the table's D call, TRBD1, was not checked against the DNA. TRBV21-1 has pseudogene status. The CDR3 is made up of 15 amino acids. CDR3 loop: CASNPRQDLNTEAFF. In DNA, the CDR3 is TGTGCCAGCAACCCGAGACAGGATCTGAACACTGAAGCTTTCTTT.